Sequencing of this T cell receptor beta chain was carried out in a study of cytomegalovirus exposure and HLA in healthy donors. The table lists this clone with a count of one. The antigen is undetermined. Libraries were prepared by immunoSEQ multiplex PCR; TCRdb keeps only in-frame clonotypes and omits some of them. Of a few hundred thousand clones listed, 86% are singletons. Study results and caveats: The study found most TCR sequences rare, yet found some public TCRs in many donors. As confirmed in vitro, a few CMV-associated chains were specific for CMV antigens. Cytomegalovirus status was reportedly diagnosed by the classifier with high specificity and sensitivity.

The donors were part of the validation cohort, which consisted of under 150 subjects and was separate from the first cohort of several hundred subjects. CDR1 MNHEY and CDR2 SMNVEV come from the germline V gene (reference sequence). This CDR3 region has 14 residues. Germline trimming cut 7 bases from V and 6 bases from J; bases unmatched to any gene: 9. The TCR sequence derives from a woman in her late teens or twenties in good health and CMV-seronegative. Input material: PBMCs. The V gene is TRBV27, the J gene TRBJ2-3, with 8 bases that match TRBD2. The CDR3 DNA reads as TGTGCCAGCATTGAGCGGGGGCGGCACGATACGCAGTATTTT. It translates to CASIERGRHDTQYF.